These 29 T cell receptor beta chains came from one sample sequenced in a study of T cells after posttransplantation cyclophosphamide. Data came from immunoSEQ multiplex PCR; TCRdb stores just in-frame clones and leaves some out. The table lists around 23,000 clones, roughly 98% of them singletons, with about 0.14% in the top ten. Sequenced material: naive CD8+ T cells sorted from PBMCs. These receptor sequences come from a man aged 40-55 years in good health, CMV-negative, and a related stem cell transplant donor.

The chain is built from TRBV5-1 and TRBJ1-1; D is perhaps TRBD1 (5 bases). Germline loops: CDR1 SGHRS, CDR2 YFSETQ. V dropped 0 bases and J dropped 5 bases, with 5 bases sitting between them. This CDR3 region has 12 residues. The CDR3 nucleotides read TGCGCCAGCAGCTTGGACAGGACTGAAGCTTTCTTT. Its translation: CASSLDRTEAFF.

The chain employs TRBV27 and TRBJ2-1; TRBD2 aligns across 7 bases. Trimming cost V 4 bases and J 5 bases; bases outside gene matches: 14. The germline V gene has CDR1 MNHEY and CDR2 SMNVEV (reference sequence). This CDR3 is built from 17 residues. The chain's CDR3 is CASSYLRWAGDHNEQFF. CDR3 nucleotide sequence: TGTGCCAGCAGTTACCTCCGATGGGCGGGAGACCACAATGAGCAGTTCTTC.

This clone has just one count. The CDR3 sequence is CASRYRLGHTGELFF. CDR3 bases: TGTGCCAGCAGGTACAGACTAGGTCACACCGGGGAGCTGTTTTTT. The chain carries TRBV7-9 and TRBJ2-2; the D gene is possibly TRBD2 (6 bases). V dropped 6 bases and J dropped 3 bases, with 14 bases sitting between them. Germline V lookup: CDR1 SEHNR, CDR2 FQNEAQ (reference sequence). The CDR3 is 15 residues long.

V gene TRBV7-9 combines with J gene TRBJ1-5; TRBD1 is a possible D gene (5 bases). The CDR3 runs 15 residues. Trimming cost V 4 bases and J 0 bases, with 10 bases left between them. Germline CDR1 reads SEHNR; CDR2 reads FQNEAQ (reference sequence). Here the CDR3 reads CASSSTANSNQPQHF. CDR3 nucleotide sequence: TGTGCCAGCAGCTCGACAGCGAATAGCAATCAGCCCCAGCATTTT.

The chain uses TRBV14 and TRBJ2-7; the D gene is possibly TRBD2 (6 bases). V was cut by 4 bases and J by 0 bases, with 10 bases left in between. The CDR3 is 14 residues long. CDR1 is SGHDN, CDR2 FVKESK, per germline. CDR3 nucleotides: TGTGCCAGCAGCCTCACGGAGGGCTCCTACGAGCAGTACTTC. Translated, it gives CASSLTEGSYEQYF. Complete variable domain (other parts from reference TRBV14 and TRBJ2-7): EAGVTQFPSHSVIEKGQTVTLRCDPISGHDNLYWYRRVMGKEIKFLLHFVKESKQDESGMPNNRFLAERTGGTYSTLKVQPAELEDSGVYFCASSLTEGSYEQYFGPGTRLTVT.

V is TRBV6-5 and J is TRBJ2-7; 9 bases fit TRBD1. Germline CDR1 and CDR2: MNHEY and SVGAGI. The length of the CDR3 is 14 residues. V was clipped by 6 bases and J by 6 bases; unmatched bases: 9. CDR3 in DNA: TGTGCCAGCAGCCTGATACAGGGGGCTGGCGAGCAGTACTTC. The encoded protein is CASSLIQGAGEQYF.

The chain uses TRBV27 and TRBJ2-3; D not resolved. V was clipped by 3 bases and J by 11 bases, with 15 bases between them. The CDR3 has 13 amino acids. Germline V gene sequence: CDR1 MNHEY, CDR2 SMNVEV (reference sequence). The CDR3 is CASSFHDSRRQYF. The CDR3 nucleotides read TGTGCCAGCAGTTTCCATGACTCTAGGAGGCAGTATTTT.

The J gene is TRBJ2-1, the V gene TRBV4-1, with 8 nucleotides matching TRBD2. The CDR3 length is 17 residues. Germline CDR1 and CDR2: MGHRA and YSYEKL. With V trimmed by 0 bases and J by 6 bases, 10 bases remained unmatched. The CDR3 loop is CASSQEMERELLNEQFF. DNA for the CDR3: TGCGCCAGCAGCCAAGAAATGGAGCGGGAGCTACTCAATGAGCAGTTCTTC.

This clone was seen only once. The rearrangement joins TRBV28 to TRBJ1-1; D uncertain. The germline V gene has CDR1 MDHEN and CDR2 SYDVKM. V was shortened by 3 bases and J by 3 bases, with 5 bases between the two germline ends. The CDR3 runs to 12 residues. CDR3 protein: CASSFRYTEAFF. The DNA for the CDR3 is TGTGCCAGCAGTTTTCGTTACACTGAAGCTTTCTTT.

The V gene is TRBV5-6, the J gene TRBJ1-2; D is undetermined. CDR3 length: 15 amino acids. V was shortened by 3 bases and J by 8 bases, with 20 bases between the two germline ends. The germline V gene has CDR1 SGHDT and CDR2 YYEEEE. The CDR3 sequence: CASSSRDFYNEGYTF. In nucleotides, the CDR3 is TGTGCCAGCAGCTCGCGGGATTTCTACAACGAGGGCTACACCTTC.

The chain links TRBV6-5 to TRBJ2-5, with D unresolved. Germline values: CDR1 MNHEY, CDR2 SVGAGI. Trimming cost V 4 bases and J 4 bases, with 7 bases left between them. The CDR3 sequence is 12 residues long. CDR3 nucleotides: TGTGCCAGCAGTTTCGGTGGAGAGACCCAGTACTTC. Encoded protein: CASSFGGETQYF.

The CDR3 sequence: CASSLGVQNYEQYF. The CDR3 DNA reads as TGTGCCAGCAGCTTAGGGGTCCAGAATTACGAGCAGTACTTC. The chain has TRBV5-5 and TRBJ2-5, with TRBD1 as a possible D gene (5 bases). The J call is doubtful: the DNA matches TRBJ2-7 better. CDR1 is SGHKS and CDR2 is YYEKEE in the germline V gene (reference sequence). This CDR3 comprises 14 residues.

The CDR3 here is CASTMTLNTEAFF. CDR3 in DNA: TGTGCCAGCACAATGACACTCAACACTGAAGCTTTCTTT. The rearrangement uses TRBV28 and TRBJ1-1; D is uncertain. Germline V CDR1 and CDR2: MDHEN, SYDVKM. Trimming stripped 7 bases from V and 2 bases from J, with 11 bases between. The CDR3 totals 13 residues.

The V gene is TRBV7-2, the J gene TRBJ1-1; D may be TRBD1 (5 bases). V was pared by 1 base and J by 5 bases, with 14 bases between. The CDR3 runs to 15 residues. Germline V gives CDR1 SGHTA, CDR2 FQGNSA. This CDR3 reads CASSLEGRAGTEAFF. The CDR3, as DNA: TGTGCCAGCAGCTTAGAGGGGAGGGCGGGGACTGAAGCTTTCTTT.

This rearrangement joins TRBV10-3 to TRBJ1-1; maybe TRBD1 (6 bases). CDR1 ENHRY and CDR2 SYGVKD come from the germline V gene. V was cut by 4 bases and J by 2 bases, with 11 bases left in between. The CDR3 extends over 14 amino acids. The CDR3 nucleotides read TGTGCCATCAGTGCGGACAGCTCTAACACTGAAGCTTTCTTT. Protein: CAISADSSNTEAFF.

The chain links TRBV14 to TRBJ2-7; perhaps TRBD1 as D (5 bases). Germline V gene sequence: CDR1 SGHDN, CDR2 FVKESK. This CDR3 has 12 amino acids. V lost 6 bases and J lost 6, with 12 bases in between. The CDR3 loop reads CASRDEGAEQYF. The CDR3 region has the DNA TGTGCCAGCAGGGACGAAGGGGCCGAGCAGTACTTC.

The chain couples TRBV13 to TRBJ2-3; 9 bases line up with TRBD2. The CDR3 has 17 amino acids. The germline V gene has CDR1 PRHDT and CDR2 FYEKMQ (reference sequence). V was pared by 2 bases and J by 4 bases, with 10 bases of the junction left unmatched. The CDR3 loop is CASSLLGAGGPADTQYF. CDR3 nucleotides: TGTGCCAGCAGCTTACTGGGGGCGGGAGGGCCCGCAGATACGCAGTATTTT.

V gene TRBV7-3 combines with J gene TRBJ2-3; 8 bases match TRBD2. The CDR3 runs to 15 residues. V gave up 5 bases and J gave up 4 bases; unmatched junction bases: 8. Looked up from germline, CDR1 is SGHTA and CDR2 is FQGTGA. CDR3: CASSLRGLEADTQYF. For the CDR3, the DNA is TGTGCCAGCAGCCTCCGGGGACTAGAAGCAGATACGCAGTATTTT. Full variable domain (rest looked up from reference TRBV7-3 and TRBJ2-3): GAGVSQTPSNKVTEKGKYVELRCDPISGHTALYWYRQSLGQGPEFLIYFQGTGAADDSGLPNDRFFAVRPEGSVSTLKIQRTERGDSAVYLCASSLRGLEADTQYFGPGTRLTVL.

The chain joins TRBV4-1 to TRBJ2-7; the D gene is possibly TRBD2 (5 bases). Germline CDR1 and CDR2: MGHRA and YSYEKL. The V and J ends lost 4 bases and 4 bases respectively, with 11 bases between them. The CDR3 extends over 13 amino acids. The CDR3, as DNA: TGCGCCAGCAGCCTGAGGCCGGGGTACGAGCAGTACTTC. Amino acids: CASSLRPGYEQYF.

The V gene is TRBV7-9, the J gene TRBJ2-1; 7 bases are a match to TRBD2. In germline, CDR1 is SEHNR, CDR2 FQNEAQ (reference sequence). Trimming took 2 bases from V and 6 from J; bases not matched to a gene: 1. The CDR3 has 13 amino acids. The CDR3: CASSLRLANEQFF. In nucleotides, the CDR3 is TGTGCCAGCAGCTTACGACTAGCCAATGAGCAGTTCTTC.

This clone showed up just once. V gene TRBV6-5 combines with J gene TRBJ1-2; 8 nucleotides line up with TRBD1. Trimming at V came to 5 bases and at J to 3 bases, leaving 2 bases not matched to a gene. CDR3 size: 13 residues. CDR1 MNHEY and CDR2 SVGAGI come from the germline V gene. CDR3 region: CASSGGQDYGYTF. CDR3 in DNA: TGTGCCAGCAGTGGGGGACAGGACTATGGCTACACCTTC.

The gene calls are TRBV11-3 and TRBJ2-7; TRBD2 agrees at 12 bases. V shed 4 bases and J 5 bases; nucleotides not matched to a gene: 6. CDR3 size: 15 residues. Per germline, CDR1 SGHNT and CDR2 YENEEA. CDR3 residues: CASSSSSGRANEQYF. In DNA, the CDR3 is TGTGCCAGCAGCTCTTCTAGCGGGAGGGCCAACGAGCAGTACTTC.

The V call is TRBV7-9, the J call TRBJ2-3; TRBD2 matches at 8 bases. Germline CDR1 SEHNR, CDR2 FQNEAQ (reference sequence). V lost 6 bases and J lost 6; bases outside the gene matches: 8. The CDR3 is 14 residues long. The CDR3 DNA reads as TGTGCCAGCAGTCCGAAGCGGGAGCCCGATACGCAGTATTTT. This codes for CASSPKREPDTQYF.

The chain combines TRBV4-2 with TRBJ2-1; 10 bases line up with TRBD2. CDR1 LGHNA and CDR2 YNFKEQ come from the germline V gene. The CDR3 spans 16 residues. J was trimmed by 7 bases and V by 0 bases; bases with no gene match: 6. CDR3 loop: CASSQDFSAGGNEQFF. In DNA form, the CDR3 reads TGTGCCAGCAGCCAAGATTTTTCAGCGGGGGGGAATGAGCAGTTCTTC.

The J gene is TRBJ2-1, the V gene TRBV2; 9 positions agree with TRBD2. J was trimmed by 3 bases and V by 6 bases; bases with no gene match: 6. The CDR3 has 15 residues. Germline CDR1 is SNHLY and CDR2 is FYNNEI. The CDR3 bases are TGTGCCAGCAGGGAGCGGGAGGAACTCTACAATGAGCAGTTCTTC. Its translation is CASREREELYNEQFF.

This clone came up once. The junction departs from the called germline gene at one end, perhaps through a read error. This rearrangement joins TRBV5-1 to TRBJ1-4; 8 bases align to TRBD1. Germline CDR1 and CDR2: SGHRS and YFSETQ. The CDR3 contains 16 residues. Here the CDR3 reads CASSFSPGGEKEKLLF. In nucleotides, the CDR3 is TGCGCCAGCAGCTTTTCCCCAGGGGGCGAGAAAGAAAAACTGCTTTTT.

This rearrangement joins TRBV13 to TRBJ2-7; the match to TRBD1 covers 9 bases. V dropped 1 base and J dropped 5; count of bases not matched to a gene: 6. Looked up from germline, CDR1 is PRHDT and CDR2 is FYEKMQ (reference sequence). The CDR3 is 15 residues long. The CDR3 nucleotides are TGTGCCAGCAGCTTAGTCGGGACAGGGAGTAACGAGCAGTACTTC. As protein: CASSLVGTGSNEQYF.

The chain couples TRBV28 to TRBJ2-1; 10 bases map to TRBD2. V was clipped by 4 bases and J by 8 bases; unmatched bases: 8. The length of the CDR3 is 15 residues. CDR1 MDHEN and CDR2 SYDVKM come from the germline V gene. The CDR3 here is CASSSSGLATDEQFF. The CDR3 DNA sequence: TGTGCCAGCAGTTCGTCGGGACTAGCGACCGATGAGCAGTTCTTC.

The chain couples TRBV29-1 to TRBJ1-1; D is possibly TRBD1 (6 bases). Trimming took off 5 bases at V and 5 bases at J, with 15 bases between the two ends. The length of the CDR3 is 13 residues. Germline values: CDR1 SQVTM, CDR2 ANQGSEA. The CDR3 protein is CSVLQGTVTEAFF. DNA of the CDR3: TGCAGCGTTCTACAGGGTACTGTAACTGAAGCTTTCTTT.